The 22 T cell receptor beta chains below all came from one sample that was sequenced in a study of shared clonotypes between healthy human individuals. The method was immunoSEQ multiplex PCR; TCRdb's version includes in-frame clones alone and lacks a portion of them. Of 450,000 to 500,000 clones listed, roughly 80% are singletons. Sample: PBMCs. The receptors shown here come from a woman in her forties in good health. Some clones in this sample may be carry-over from other donors' samples.

This chain joins TRBV6-5 and TRBJ1-1, with a weak D call TRBD1 (6 bases). There are 13 residues in the CDR3. V was pared by 5 bases and J by 5 bases, with 12 bases between. Germline assignment: CDR1 MNHEY and CDR2 SVGAGI. CDR3 sequence: CASSNGGLTEAFF. In nucleotides, the CDR3 is TGTGCCAGCAGTAACGGGGGGCTTACTGAAGCTTTCTTT.

This rearrangement joins TRBV6-5 to TRBJ2-1, with D tentatively TRBD1 or TRBD2 (6 bases each). Germline V lookup: CDR1 MNHEY, CDR2 SVGAGI. Trimming took off 2 bases at V and 6 bases at J, with 14 bases between the two ends. This CDR3 comprises 15 residues. The CDR3 here is CASSYPGGGSNEQFF. The CDR3 coding sequence is TGTGCCAGCAGTTACCCAGGAGGGGGATCCAATGAGCAGTTCTTC.

This sequence joins TRBV4-1 and TRBJ1-1; tentative D call: TRBD1 (6 bases). V lost 5 bases and J lost 1, with 8 bases in between. The length of the CDR3 is 13 residues. Germline assignment: CDR1 MGHRA and CDR2 YSYEKL. In DNA form, the CDR3 reads TGCGCCAGCAGCGCACAGGGGAACACTGAAGCTTTCTTT. It specifies CASSAQGNTEAFF.

The chain links TRBV30 to TRBJ2-7; D is perhaps TRBD2 (7 bases). CDR1 GTSNPN and CDR2 SVGIG come from the germline V gene (reference sequence). V lost 5 bases and J 5 bases, leaving 22 bases between the germline ends. CDR3 length: 15 amino acids. The CDR3 DNA sequence: TGTGCCTGGGTCCCCAAGGGGGGGGAGTCCCACGAGCAGTACTTC. Residues: CAWVPKGGESHEQYF.

This rearrangement joins TRBV25-1 to TRBJ2-7, with TRBD1 matching 8 bases. This CDR3 has 15 residues. After removal of 5 bases from V and 2 bases from J, the junction contained 8 bases not matched to a gene. Germline CDR1 MGHDK, CDR2 SYGVNS. CDR3 loop: CASSLGGQAAYEQYF. CDR3 nucleotides: TGTGCCAGCAGTCTAGGGGGACAGGCAGCCTACGAGCAGTACTTC.

As regards this clone: This sequence is one base from a far larger clone and is likely a read error. Distinct nucleotide sequences in the sample also encode this CDR3. The chain couples TRBV30 to TRBJ2-3, with D hard to call. The V gene lost 2 bases and the J gene lost 2 bases, with 5 bases spanning the gap. This CDR3 contains 12 residues. Germline values: CDR1 GTSNPN, CDR2 SVGIG (reference sequence). CDR3 in DNA: TGTGCCTGGAGTACAGCCACAGATACGCAGTATTTT. Translation: CAWSTATDTQYF.

The chain links TRBV30 to TRBJ1-4, with a possible D match to TRBD1 (5 bases). V lost 5 bases to trimming and J lost 13 bases, with 14 bases between them. Germline lookup yields CDR1 GTSNPN and CDR2 SVGIG (reference sequence). The CDR3 sequence is 11 residues long. CDR3 DNA sequence: TGTGCCTGGGACAAGGGGCGTACACTGTTTTTT. It is translated as CAWDKGRTLFF.

This clone was seen more than once but under ten times. It is likely a read error: a sequence one base away is far more abundant. This CDR3 fails to terminate in the conserved phenylalanine or tryptophan, so it likely reflects a read error. The same CDR3 is also encoded by other DNA sequences in this sample. J is TRBJ1-2 and V is TRBV4-3, with D perhaps TRBD1 (5 bases). CDR1 LGHNA and CDR2 YSLEER come from the germline V gene. This CDR3 has 13 amino acids. The V end lost 4 bases, the J end lost 4 bases, and 10 bases lay between the germline ends. CDR3 DNA sequence: TGCGCCAGCAGCCCCGCGACAGCCTATGGCTACACCCTC. Translation: CASSPATAYGYTL.

The V and J genes are TRBV6-5 and TRBJ1-2; tentative D call: TRBD1 (5 bases). V was shortened by 1 base and J by 2 bases, with 11 bases between the two germline ends. The CDR3 is made up of 15 amino acids. The germline V gene encodes CDR1 MNHEY and CDR2 SVGAGI. CDR3 in DNA: TGTGCCAGCAGTTACTGGGGGGATGCGAACTATGGCTACACCTTC. Its translation is CASSYWGDANYGYTF.

The sample holds one count of this clone. The CDR3 sequence: CAISEPPGLLGRAREQYF. CDR3 in DNA: TGTGCCATCAGTGAGCCCCCCGGACTACTGGGGAGGGCCAGAGAGCAGTACTTC. The gene calls are TRBV10-3 and TRBJ2-7; the match to TRBD2 covers 7 bases. With V trimmed by 2 bases and J by 7 bases, 20 bases remained unmatched. Germline V lookup: CDR1 ENHRY, CDR2 SYGVKD. The CDR3 is 18 residues long.

The J gene is TRBJ1-2, the V gene TRBV6-5; 7 nucleotides agree with TRBD1. The germline V gene encodes CDR1 MNHEY and CDR2 SVGAGI. This CDR3 contains 16 residues. The trim removed 1 base at V and 0 bases at J, leaving 5 bases unmatched. Written as DNA, the CDR3 is TGTGCCAGCAGTTACTACGGACAGGAAGCTAACTATGGCTACACCTTC. This codes for CASSYYGQEANYGYTF.

In regard to this clone: It differs at one base from a far larger clone, so likely a read error. Within the sample, other DNA sequences also encode this same CDR3. The chain has TRBV2 and TRBJ2-7; 9 bases align to TRBD2. Looked up from germline, CDR1 is SNHLY and CDR2 is FYNNEI. This CDR3 comprises 12 residues. The V gene end was trimmed by 8 bases and the J gene end by 6 bases; junction bases not matched to a gene: 5. The CDR3 sequence is CASGGLAGEQYF. The CDR3 DNA reads TGTGCCAGCGGGGGACTAGCAGGCGAGCAGTACTTC.

This chain joins TRBV10-3 and TRBJ2-1; TRBD1 matches 8 bases. There are 16 residues in the CDR3. Germline V CDR1 and CDR2: ENHRY, SYGVKD. The trim removed 2 bases at V and 0 bases at J, leaving 3 bases unmatched. The CDR3 coding sequence is TGTGCCATCAGTGAGGACAGGGGAAGCTCCTACAATGAGCAGTTCTTC. Translation gives CAISEDRGSSYNEQFF.

The chain employs TRBV2 and TRBJ1-1, with TRBD1 identical over 8 bases. The CDR3 sequence is 14 residues long. Germline V gene sequence: CDR1 SNHLY, CDR2 FYNNEI. The V gene end was trimmed by 6 bases and the J gene end by 5 bases; junction bases not matched to a gene: 8. CDR3 nucleotides: TGTGCCAGCAGGAACGACAGGGGAGATACTGAAGCTTTCTTT. Translated, it gives CASRNDRGDTEAFF. Combining the CDR3 with reference TRBV2 and TRBJ1-1 gives the whole variable domain EPEVTQTPSHQVTQMGQEVILRCVPISNHLYFYWYRQILGQKVEFLVSFYNNEISEKSEIFDDQFSVERPDGSNFTLKIRSTKLEDSAMYFCASRNDRGDTEAFFGQGTRLTVV.

Turning to this clone: A read error likely explains this, since a far larger clone differs by one base. The V gene is TRBV10-3, the J gene TRBJ1-2; TRBD1 agrees at 7 bases. CDR3 size: 12 residues. The germline V gene encodes CDR1 ENHRY and CDR2 SYGVKD. CDR3 sequence reads: CTSSRQGRGYTF. The CDR3 nucleotides read TGTACCTCGTCGAGACAGGGTCGGGGCTACACCTTC.

Worth noting for this clone: It differs at one base from a far larger clone, so likely a read error. The same CDR3 can be traced to other DNA sequences in this sample. This rearrangement joins TRBV4-2 to TRBJ2-7, with a weak D call TRBD1 (5 bases). Trimming pared 0 bases from V and 2 bases from J, leaving 17 bases between. The length of the CDR3 is 17 residues. The germline V gene has CDR1 LGHNA and CDR2 YNFKEQ. The DNA of the CDR3 is TGTGCCAGCAGCCAAGAGGGGCCTACAGAGCCCACCTACGAGCAGTACTTC. Translating it yields CASSQEGPTEPTYEQYF.

Notes on this clone: A far larger clone is just one base off, so this is likely a read error. The chain combines TRBV6-5 with TRBJ2-2; 8 bases are a match to TRBD1. Losses at the gene ends were 9 bases for V and 4 bases for J; bases not matched to a gene: 10. Germline CDR1 reads MNHEY; CDR2 reads SVGAGI. The length of the CDR3 is 15 residues. The DNA for the CDR3 is TGTGCCAGTTCCAGGACAGGGAAGGGCACCGGGGAGCTGTTTTTT. Amino acids: CASSRTGKGTGELFF.

With regard to this clone: A far larger clone lies a single base away; this is likely a read error. This sample also contains other DNA sequences that code for the same CDR3. This rearrangement joins TRBV30 to TRBJ1-2, with a weak D call TRBD1 (6 bases). CDR3 length: 14 amino acids. Germline assignment: CDR1 GTSNPN and CDR2 SVGIG (reference sequence). CDR3 loop: CAWGSKGHWRGYTF. The CDR3 coding sequence is TGTGCCTGGGGCTCAAAGGGACATTGGCGTGGCTACACCTTT.

The chain uses TRBV7-9 and TRBJ2-7, with D tentatively TRBD2 (6 bases). Trimming removed 5 bases at V and 4 bases at J, with 15 bases between. Germline loops: CDR1 SEHNR, CDR2 FQNEAQ (reference sequence). This CDR3 has 14 amino acids. This CDR3 reads CASSPRDWSYEQYF. The CDR3 DNA reads TGTGCCAGCAGCCCCCGGGACTGGTCTTACGAGCAGTACTTC.

Here the CDR3 reads CASSSDRVETQYF. The CDR3 DNA sequence: TGTGCCAGCAGCTCCGACAGGGTGGAGACCCAGTACTTC. This chain links TRBV5-4 with TRBJ2-5; 7 nucleotides align to TRBD1. There are 13 residues in the CDR3. J gave up 5 bases and V 3 bases, and 4 bases lay outside the gene matches. Germline CDR1 SGHNT, CDR2 YYREEE (reference sequence).

With respect to this clone: A read error is the likely source, as a far larger clone sits one nucleotide away. Different DNA sequences within this sample yield the same CDR3. As DNA, the CDR3 is TGTGCCTGGAGCGTACACAGGGCCGCTTTCTTT. Encoded protein: CAWSVHRAAFF. The rearrangement uses TRBV30 and TRBJ1-1; D is possibly TRBD1 (6 bases). CDR1 and CDR2 (germline): GTSNPN, SVGIG (reference sequence). The CDR3 has 11 amino acids. Trimming shortened V by 3 bases and J by 11 bases, and 13 bases separated the two germline ends.

This rearrangement joins TRBV30 to TRBJ2-2; TRBD2 agrees at 9 bases. Germline lookup yields CDR1 GTSNPN and CDR2 SVGIG (reference sequence). This CDR3 spans 15 amino acids. V lost 3 bases and J lost 7; bases outside the gene matches: 9. The CDR3: CAWRSGRNSNGELFF. The CDR3 DNA follows: TGTGCCTGGAGGAGCGGGAGGAACTCGAACGGGGAGCTGTTTTTT.